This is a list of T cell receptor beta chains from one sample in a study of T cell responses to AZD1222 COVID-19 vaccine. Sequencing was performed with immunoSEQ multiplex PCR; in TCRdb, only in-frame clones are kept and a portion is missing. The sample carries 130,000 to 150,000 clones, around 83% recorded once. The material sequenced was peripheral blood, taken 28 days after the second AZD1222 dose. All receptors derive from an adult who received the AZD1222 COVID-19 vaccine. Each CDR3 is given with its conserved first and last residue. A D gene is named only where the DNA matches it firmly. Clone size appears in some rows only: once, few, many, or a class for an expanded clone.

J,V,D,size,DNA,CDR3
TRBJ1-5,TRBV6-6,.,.,TGTGCCAGCAGTTACGGAACCCCGAGCAATCAGCCCCAGCATTTT,CASSYGTPSNQPQHF
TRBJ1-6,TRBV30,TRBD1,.,TGTGCCTGGCAGGGGGCAGGGAGTTCACCCCTCCACTTT,CAWQGAGSSPLHF
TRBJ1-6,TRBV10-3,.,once,TGTGCCATCAGTGAGGGCGGGACACCCTCCCTTACCCTCCACTTT,CAISEGGTPSLTLHF
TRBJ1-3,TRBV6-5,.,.,TGTGCCAGCAGAGGAGGGGAAGTGTCCGGAAACACCATATATTTT,CASRGGEVSGNTIYF
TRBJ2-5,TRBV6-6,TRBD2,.,TGTGCCAGCAGTAATAGAGCGGGAGAAGAGACCCAGTACTTC,CASSNRAGEETQYF
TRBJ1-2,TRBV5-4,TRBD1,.,TGTGCCAGCAGCCCGACGACAGGGGGCCAGTATGGCTACACCTTC,CASSPTTGGQYGYTF
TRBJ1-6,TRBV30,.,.,TGTGCCTGGAGTGTATCGGGTGCTAATAATTCACCCCTCCACTTT,CAWSVSGANNSPLHF
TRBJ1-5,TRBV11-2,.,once,TGTGCCAGCAGCTTAGCGGTTGGGCAGCCCCAGCATTTT,CASSLAVGQPQHF
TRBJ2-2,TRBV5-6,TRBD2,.,TGTGCCAGCAGCTTGTGGGTAGCGGGGGCCGAGAACACCGGGGAGCTGTTTTTT,CASSLWVAGAENTGELFF
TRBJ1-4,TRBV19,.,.,TGTGCCAGTAGTATGGGAGGGGCTGGGGAAAAACTGTTTTTT,CASSMGGAGEKLFF
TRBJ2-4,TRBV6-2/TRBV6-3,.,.,TGTGCCAGCAGCGTATACGGACTTGGGGAGTTAGCCAAAAACATTCAGTACTTC,CASSVYGLGELAKNIQYF
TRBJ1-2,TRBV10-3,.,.,TGTGCCATCAGTGATAAGGGGCGAAACTATGGCTACACCTTC,CAISDKGRNYGYTF